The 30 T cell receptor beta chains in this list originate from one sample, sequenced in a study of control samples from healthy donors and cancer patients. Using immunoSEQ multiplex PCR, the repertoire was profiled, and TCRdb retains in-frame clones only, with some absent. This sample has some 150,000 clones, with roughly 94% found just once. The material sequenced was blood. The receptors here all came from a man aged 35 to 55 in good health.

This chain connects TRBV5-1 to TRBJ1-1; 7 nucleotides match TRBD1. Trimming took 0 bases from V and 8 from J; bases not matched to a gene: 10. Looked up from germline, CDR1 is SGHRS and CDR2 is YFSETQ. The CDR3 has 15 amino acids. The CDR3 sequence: CASSLEVRGVGEAFF. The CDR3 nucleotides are TGCGCCAGCAGCTTGGAGGTCAGGGGGGTAGGAGAAGCTTTCTTT.

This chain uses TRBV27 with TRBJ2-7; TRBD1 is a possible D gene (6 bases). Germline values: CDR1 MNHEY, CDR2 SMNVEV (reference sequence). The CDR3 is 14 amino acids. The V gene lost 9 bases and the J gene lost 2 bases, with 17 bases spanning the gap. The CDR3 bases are TGTGCCAGTAAAAGGGCCGCAGGGGCCTACGAGCAGTACTTC. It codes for CASKRAAGAYEQYF.

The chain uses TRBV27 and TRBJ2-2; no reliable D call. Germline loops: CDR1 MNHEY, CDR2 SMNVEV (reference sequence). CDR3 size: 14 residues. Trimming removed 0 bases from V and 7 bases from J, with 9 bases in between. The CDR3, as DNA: TGTGCCAGCAGTTTATCCGGATCCCTCGGGGAGCTGTTTTTT. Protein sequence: CASSLSGSLGELFF.

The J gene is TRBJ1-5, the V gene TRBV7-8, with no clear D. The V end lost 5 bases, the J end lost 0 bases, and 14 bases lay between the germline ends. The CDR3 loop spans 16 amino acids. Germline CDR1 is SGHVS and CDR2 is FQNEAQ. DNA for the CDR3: TGTGCCAGCAGCCCGGTGAAGGGAAGTAGCAATCAGCCCCAGCATTTT. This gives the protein CASSPVKGSSNQPQHF.

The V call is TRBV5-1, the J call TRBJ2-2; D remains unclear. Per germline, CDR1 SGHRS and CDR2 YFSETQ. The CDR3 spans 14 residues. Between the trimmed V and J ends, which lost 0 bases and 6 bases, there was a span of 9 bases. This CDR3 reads CASSLAMGSGELFF. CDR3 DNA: TGCGCCAGCAGCTTGGCCATGGGTTCCGGGGAGCTGTTTTTT.

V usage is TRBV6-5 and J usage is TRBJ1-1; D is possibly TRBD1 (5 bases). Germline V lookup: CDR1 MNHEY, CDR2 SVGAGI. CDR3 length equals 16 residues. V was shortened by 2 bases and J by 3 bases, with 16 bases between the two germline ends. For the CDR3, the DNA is TGTGCCAGCAGTTACGGTACCCTAGGGGATTACACTGAAGCTTTCTTT. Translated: CASSYGTLGDYTEAFF.

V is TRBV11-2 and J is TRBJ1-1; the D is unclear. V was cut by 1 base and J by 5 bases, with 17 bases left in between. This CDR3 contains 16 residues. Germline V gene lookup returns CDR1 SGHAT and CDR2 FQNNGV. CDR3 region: CASSLVLGSFGTEAFF. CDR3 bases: TGTGCCAGCAGCTTAGTCCTCGGAAGTTTTGGTACTGAAGCTTTCTTT.

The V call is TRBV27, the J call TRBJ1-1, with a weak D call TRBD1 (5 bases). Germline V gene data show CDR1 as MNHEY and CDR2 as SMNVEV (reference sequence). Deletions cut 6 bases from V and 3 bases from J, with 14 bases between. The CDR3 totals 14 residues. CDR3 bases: TGTGCCAGCAGCCCACGGGGGGGGTACACTGAAGCTTTCTTT. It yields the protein CASSPRGGYTEAFF.

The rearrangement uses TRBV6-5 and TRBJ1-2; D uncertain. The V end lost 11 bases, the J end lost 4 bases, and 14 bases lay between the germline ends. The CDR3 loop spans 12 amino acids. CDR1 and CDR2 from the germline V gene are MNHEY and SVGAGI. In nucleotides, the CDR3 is TGTGCCGGAGTAGGGCCGGGCTATGGCTACACCTTC. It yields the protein CAGVGPGYGYTF.

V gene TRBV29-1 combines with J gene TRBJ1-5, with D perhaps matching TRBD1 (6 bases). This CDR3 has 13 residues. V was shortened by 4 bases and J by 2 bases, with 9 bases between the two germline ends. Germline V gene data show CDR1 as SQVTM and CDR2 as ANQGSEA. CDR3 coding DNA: TGCAGCGTTGGGCAGGGGCGCAATCAGCCCCAGCATTTT. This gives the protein CSVGQGRNQPQHF.

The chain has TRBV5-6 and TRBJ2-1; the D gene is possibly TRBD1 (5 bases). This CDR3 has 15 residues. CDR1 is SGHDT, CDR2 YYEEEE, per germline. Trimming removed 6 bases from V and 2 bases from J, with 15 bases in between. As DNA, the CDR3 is TGTGCCAGCACTCTAGGGGATCTGCCCTACAATGAGCAGTTCTTC. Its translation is CASTLGDLPYNEQFF.

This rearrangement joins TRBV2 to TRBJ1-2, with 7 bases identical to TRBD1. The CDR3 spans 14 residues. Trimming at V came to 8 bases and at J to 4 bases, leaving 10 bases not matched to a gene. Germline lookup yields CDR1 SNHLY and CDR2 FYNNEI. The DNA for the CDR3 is TGTGCCAGCCGCTTCAAAAGACAGGGCTATGGCTACACCTTC. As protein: CASRFKRQGYGYTF.

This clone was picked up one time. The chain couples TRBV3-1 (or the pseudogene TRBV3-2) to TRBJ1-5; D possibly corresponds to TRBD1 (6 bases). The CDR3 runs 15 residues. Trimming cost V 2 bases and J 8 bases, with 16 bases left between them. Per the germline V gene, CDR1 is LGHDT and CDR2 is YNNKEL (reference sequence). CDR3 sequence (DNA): TGTGCCAGCAGCCAAATTGGGGGGCCTCCTGAGCCCCAGCATTTT. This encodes CASSQIGGPPEPQHF.

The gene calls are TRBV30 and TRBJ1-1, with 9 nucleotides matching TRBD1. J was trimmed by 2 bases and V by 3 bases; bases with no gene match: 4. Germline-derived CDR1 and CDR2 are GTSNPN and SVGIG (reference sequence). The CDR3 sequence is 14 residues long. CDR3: CAWSRGQGNTEAFF. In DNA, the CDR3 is TGTGCCTGGAGCCGGGGACAGGGAAACACTGAAGCTTTCTTT.

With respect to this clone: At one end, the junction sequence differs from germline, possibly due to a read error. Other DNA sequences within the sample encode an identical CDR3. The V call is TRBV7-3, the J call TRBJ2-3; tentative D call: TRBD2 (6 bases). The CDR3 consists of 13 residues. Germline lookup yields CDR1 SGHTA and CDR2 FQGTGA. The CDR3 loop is CASSLTSKHTQYF. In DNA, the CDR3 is TGTGCTAGCAGCTTAACTAGCAAACATACGCAGTATTTT.

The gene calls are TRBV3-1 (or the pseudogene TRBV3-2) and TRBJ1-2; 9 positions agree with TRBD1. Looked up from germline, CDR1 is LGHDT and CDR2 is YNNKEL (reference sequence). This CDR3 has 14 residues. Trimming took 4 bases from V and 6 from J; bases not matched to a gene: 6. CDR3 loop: CASSRTGGANGYTF. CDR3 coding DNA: TGTGCCAGCAGCCGCACAGGGGGCGCAAATGGCTACACCTTC.

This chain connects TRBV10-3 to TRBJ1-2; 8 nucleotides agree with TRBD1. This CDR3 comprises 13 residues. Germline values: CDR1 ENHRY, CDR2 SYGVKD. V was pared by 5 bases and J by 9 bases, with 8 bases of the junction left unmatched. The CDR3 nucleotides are TGTGCCATCAGTCCTGACAGGGGAGTTAGCTACACCTTC. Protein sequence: CAISPDRGVSYTF.

The CDR3 here is CASSLDSTDTQYF. In nucleotides, the CDR3 is TGTGCCAGCAGTTTAGATAGCACAGATACGCAGTATTTT. This chain connects TRBV12-3 or TRBV12-4 to TRBJ2-3; D not certain. V was trimmed by 1 base and J by 0 bases, leaving 2 bases between them. The CDR3 has 13 residues.

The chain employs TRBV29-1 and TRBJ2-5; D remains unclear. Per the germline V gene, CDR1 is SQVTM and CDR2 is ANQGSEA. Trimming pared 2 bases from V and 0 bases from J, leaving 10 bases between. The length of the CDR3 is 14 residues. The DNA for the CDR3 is TGCAGCGTTGAAAGACCAGGATACCAAGAGACCCAGTACTTC. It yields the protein CSVERPGYQETQYF.

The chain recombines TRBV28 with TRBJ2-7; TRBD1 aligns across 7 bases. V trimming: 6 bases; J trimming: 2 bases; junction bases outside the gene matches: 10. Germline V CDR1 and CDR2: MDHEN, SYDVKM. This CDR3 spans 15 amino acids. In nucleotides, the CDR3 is TGTGCCAGCAGCACTAGGACAGGAGCCCCCTACGAGCAGTACTTC. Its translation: CASSTRTGAPYEQYF. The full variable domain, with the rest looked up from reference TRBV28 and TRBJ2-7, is DVKVTQSSRYLVKRTGEKVFLECVQDMDHENMFWYRQDPGLGLRLIYFSYDVKMKEKGDIPEGYSVSREKKERFSLILESASTNQTSMYLCASSTRTGAPYEQYFGPGTRLTVT.

The CDR3 sequence is CASSLESGGGSPLHF. CDR3 coding DNA: TGTGCCAGCAGCTTAGAAAGCGGAGGAGGTTCACCCCTCCACTTT. The chain links TRBV7-2 to TRBJ1-6; D call uncertain. V was trimmed by 1 base and J by 9 bases, leaving 13 bases between them. The CDR3 is 15 amino acids. CDR1 and CDR2 (germline): SGHTA, FQGNSA.

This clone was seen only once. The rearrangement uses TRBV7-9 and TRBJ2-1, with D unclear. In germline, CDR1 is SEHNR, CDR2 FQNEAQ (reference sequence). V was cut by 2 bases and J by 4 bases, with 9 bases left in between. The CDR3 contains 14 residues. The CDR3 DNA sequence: TGTGCCAGCAGCTTATCAGTCTATTACAATGAGCAGTTCTTC. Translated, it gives CASSLSVYYNEQFF.

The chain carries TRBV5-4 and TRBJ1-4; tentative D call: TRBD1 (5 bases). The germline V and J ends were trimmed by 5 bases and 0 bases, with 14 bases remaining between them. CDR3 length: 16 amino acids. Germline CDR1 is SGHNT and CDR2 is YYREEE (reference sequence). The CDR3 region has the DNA TGTGCCAGCAGTTCAGGGTTGGGTGCAACTAATGAAAAACTGTTTTTT. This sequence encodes CASSSGLGATNEKLFF.

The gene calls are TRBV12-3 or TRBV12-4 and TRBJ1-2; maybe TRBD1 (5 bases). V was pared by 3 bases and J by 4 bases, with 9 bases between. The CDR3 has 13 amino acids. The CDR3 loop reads CASSFLGVYGYTF. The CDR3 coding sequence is TGTGCCAGCAGTTTCTTGGGGGTCTATGGCTACACCTTC.

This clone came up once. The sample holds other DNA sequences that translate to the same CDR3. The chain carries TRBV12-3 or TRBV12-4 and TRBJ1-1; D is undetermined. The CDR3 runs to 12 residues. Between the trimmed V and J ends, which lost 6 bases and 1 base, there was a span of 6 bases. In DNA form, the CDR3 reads TGTGCCAGCAGCCCCGGGAACACTGAAGCTTTCTTT. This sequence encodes CASSPGNTEAFF.

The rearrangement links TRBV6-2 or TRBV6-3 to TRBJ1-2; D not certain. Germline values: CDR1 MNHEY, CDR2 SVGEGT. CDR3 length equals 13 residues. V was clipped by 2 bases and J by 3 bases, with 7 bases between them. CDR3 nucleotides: TGTGCCAGCAGTTACCCGGGCGACTATGGCTACACCTTC. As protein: CASSYPGDYGYTF.

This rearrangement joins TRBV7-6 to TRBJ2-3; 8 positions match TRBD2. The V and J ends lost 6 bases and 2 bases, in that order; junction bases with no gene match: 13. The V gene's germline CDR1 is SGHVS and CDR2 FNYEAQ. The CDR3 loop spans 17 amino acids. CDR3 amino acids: CASSRGTQRGLTDTQYF. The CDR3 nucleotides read TGTGCCAGCAGTCGCGGGACCCAGCGGGGGCTCACAGATACGCAGTATTTT.

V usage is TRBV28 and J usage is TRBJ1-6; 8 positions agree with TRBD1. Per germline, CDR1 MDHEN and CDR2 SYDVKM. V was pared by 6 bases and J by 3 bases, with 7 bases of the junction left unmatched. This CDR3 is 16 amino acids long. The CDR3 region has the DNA TGTGCCAGCAGCCAATCGGGACAGGACTATAATTCACCCCTCCACTTT. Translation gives CASSQSGQDYNSPLHF. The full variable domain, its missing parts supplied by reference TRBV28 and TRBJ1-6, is DVKVTQSSRYLVKRTGEKVFLECVQDMDHENMFWYRQDPGLGLRLIYFSYDVKMKEKGDIPEGYSVSREKKERFSLILESASTNQTSMYLCASSQSGQDYNSPLHFGNGTRLTVT.

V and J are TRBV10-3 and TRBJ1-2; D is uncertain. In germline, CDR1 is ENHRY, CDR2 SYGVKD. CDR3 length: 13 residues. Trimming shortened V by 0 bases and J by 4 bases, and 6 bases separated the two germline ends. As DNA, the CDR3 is TGTGCCATCAGTGAGTCAACGGCCTATGGCTACACCTTC. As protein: CAISESTAYGYTF.

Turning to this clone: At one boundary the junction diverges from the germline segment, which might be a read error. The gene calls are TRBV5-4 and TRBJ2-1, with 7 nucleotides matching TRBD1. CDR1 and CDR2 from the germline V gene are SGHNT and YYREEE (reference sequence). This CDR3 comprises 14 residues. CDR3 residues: CTSSQQGPYNEQFF. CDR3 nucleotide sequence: TGTACCAGCAGCCAACAGGGGCCCTACAATGAGCAGTTCTTC. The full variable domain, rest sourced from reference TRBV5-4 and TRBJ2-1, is ETGVTQSPTHLIKTRGQQVTLRCSSQSGHNTVSWYQQALGQGPQFIFQYYREEENGRGNFPPRFSGLQFPNYSSELNVNALELDDSALYLCTSSQQGPYNEQFFGPGTRLTVL.